Listed below are T cell receptor beta chains from one sample, sequenced in a study of blood T cell repertoires in COVID-19. The table came from immunoSEQ multiplex PCR; TCRdb's copy has only in-frame clones and leaves some out. The sample carries about 210,000 clones, over 70% recorded once. Sequencing input: peripheral blood. These receptors originate from a man aged 50 to 60 with active or convalescent COVID-19. Each CDR3 is given with its conserved first and last residue. D genes are given only for firm matches. Clone size is given for some rows only: seen once, a few or many times, or a class if the clone is expanded.

cdr3_length | j_call | clone_size | v_call | d_call | cdr3_nt | cdr3_aa
13 | TRBJ1-1 | . | TRBV5-1 | TRBD1 | TGCGCCACCTCGACAGGGGTCGACACTGAAGCTTTCTTT | CATSTGVDTEAFF
15 | TRBJ2-2 | once | TRBV7-3 | . | TGTGCCAGCAGCCCCACGGGGGCGAACACCGGGGAGCTGTTTTTT | CASSPTGANTGELFF
13 | TRBJ2-3 | . | TRBV7-3 | TRBD1 | TGTGCCAGCAGCTTAACGACAGGGGATACGCAGTATTTT | CASSLTTGDTQYF
15 | TRBJ1-1 | few | TRBV30 | TRBD1 | TGTGCCTGGATGACAGGGGATTTTGTAAGTCCTGAAGCTTTCTTT | CAWMTGDFVSPEAFF
14 | TRBJ2-3 | . | TRBV19 | . | TGTGCCAGTAGTAGCGGGGCTAGCACAGATACGCAGTATTTT | CASSSGASTDTQYF
17 | TRBJ2-1 | . | TRBV4-3 | . | TGCGCCAGCAGCCAAGATCTTCGGACTTACTCCTACAATGAGCAGTTCTTC | CASSQDLRTYSYNEQFF
19 | TRBJ2-2 | once | TRBV9 | . | TGTGCCAGCAGCGTAAACCCCTACATGAGGACTAAGAACACCGGGGAGCTGTTTTTT | CASSVNPYMRTKNTGELFF
17 | TRBJ2-2 | . | TRBV19 | TRBD2 | TGTGCCAGTAGTATAGGCCCGGGGGGGGCCTTCGACGGGGAGCTGTTTTTT | CASSIGPGGAFDGELFF
16 | TRBJ2-5 | . | TRBV28 | . | TGTGCCAGCAGTTTACGGGGTGGGATGAACCAAGAGACCCAGTACTTC | CASSLRGGMNQETQYF
12 | TRBJ2-1 | . | TRBV7-2 | . | TGTGCCAGCAGCCCCAGGGCGGGGGAGCAGTTCTTC | CASSPRAGEQFF
14 | TRBJ1-2 | once | TRBV12-5 | . | TGTGCTAGTGGTTTGGTACCCCCGATCGGGGGCTACACCTTC | CASGLVPPIGGYTF
15 | TRBJ1-1 | . | TRBV28 | TRBD1 | TGTGCCAGCAGTGGCCCCGGGACAGGGAGTAGTGAAGCTTTCTTT | CASSGPGTGSSEAFF
17 | TRBJ1-4 | . | TRBV5-1 | . | TGCGCCAGCAGCTTGGGCCCACAGGGAACAACTAATGAAAAACTGTTTTTT | CASSLGPQGTTNEKLFF
14 | TRBJ1-6 | once | TRBV28 | TRBD1 | TGTGCCACCTCGGACAGGAGATATAATTCACCCCTCCACTTT | CATSDRRYNSPLHF
15 | TRBJ2-2 | . | TRBV19 | TRBD2 | TGTGCCAGTAGTATGGAGAGCGGGGGGGCCGGGGAGCTGTTTTTT | CASSMESGGAGELFF
14 | TRBJ1-5 | . | TRBV10-3 | TRBD1 | TGTGCCATCAGGCCGGGACAGGGCAATCAGCCCCAGCATTTT | CAIRPGQGNQPQHF
16 | TRBJ2-7 | . | TRBV9 | . | TGTGCCAGCAGTCCCGCCCCTGCAGACAACTCCTACGAGCAGTACTTC | CASSPAPADNSYEQYF
14 | TRBJ2-1 | . | TRBV10-3 | TRBD2 | TGTGCCTCCCGGACTAGCGGGAGAATGAGTGAGCAGTTCTTC | CASRTSGRMSEQFF
13 | TRBJ1-5 | . | TRBV5-6 | . | TGTGCCAGCAGCTTGGGGGGCACTCAGCCCCAGCATTTT | CASSLGGTQPQHF
15 | TRBJ2-7 | . | TRBV3-1/TRBV3-2 | . | TGTGCCAGCAACGTCGGGGGGACAGGAGCCTACGAGCAGTACTTC | CASNVGGTGAYEQYF
15 | TRBJ1-2 | . | TRBV19 | TRBD1 | TGTGCCAGTACCGAGACAGGGGGCCGGAGCTATGGCTACACCTTC | CASTETGGRSYGYTF
13 | TRBJ2-5 | once | TRBV4-3 | . | TGCGCCAGCAGCCCGATGAGGCAAGAGACCCAGTACTTC | CASSPMRQETQYF